Listed below are T cell receptor beta chains from one sample, sequenced in a study of control samples from healthy donors and cancer patients. Only in-frame clones appear in the TCRdb table, and some are missing; sequencing was by immunoSEQ multiplex PCR. The repertoire consists of tens of thousands of clones, with roughly 90% occurring once and the leading ten covering approximately 5.1%. Sequenced material: blood. These receptors came from a woman aged 50 to 60 in good health. Each CDR3 is given with its conserved first and last residue. D genes are given only for firm matches. Size is omitted from some rows. Given values are once, few, many or a class for expanded clones.

-	TRBV11-2	TRBD2	TRBJ2-1	CASSLDRGEYNEQFF	TGTGCCAGCAGCTTAGATCGGGGGGAATACAATGAGCAGTTCTTC
once	TRBV7-9	-	TRBJ2-7	CASSFLGGKPYEQYF	TGTGCCAGCAGCTTCTTGGGCGGGAAACCCTACGAGCAGTACTTC
-	TRBV7-9	TRBD2	TRBJ2-1	CASSYLAGGNEQFF	TGTGCCAGCAGCTACCTAGCGGGGGGGAATGAGCAGTTCTTC
few	TRBV5-4	-	TRBJ2-1	CASSSEGGSYNEQFF	TGTGCCAGCAGCTCGGAGGGGGGCTCCTACAATGAGCAGTTCTTC
few	TRBV3-1/TRBV3-2	-	TRBJ1-2	CASSQGAGRSYTF	TGTGCCAGCAGCCAAGGAGCCGGGCGGAGCTACACCTTC
-	TRBV7-8	-	TRBJ1-2	CASSLDLAVKGYTF	TGTGCCAGCAGCTTAGATCTAGCAGTAAAGGGCTACACCTTC
once	TRBV2	-	TRBJ1-2	CASSEGSYGYTF	TGTGCCAGCAGTGAAGGGAGCTATGGCTACACCTTC
-	TRBV18	-	TRBJ2-5	CASSPPPPQETQYF	TGTGCCAGCTCACCACCGCCCCCTCAAGAGACCCAGTACTTC
-	TRBV7-6	TRBD1	TRBJ2-5	CASSLAGQGIETQYF	TGTGCCAGCAGCTTAGCGGGACAGGGTATAGAGACCCAGTACTTC
-	TRBV2	-	TRBJ1-4	CASVSGEGNEKLFF	TGTGCCTCCGTGAGTGGAGAGGGTAATGAAAAACTGTTTTTT
once	TRBV13	-	TRBJ2-1	CACQTAPRNEQFF	TGTGCCTGCCAGACCGCCCCCCGCAATGAGCAGTTCTTC
-	TRBV2	-	TRBJ1-5	CASSDNTGGNQPQHF	TGTGCCAGCAGCGATAATACTGGGGGCAATCAGCCCCAGCATTTT
-	TRBV7-8	TRBD1	TRBJ2-7	CASSPRGTGFSYEQYF	TGTGCCAGCAGCCCGCGTGGGACAGGGTTTTCCTACGAGCAGTACTTC
-	TRBV4-1	TRBD2	TRBJ2-7	CASSPWTSAYEQYF	TGCGCCAGCAGCCCCTGGACTAGCGCCTACGAGCAGTACTTC
-	TRBV24-1	TRBD2	TRBJ2-3	CATSDEAGGKDTQYF	TGTGCCACCAGTGATGAGGCGGGGGGAAAAGATACGCAGTATTTT
-	TRBV2	-	TRBJ1-3	CASQVPGNTIYF	TGTGCCAGCCAAGTTCCTGGAAACACCATATATTTT
-	TRBV6-1	-	TRBJ2-3	CASSEVGGLDTQYF	TGTGCCAGCAGTGAAGTGGGGGGGCTGGATACGCAGTATTTT
-	TRBV6-1	-	TRBJ1-6	CASSEGKDSPLHF	TGTGCCAGCAGTGAGGGGAAGGATTCACCCCTCCACTTT
once	TRBV12-3/TRBV12-4	-	TRBJ1-3	CASSSFSGNTIYF	TGTGCCAGCAGCTCATTCTCTGGAAACACCATATATTTT
-	TRBV29-1	TRBD2	TRBJ2-7	CSVIAGSSYEQYF	TGCAGCGTTATAGCGGGGAGCTCCTACGAGCAGTACTTC
-	TRBV2	TRBD1	TRBJ1-1	CASIKELGTGFMTEAFF	TGTGCCAGCATCAAAGAACTAGGGACAGGGTTTATGACTGAAGCTTTCTTT
-	TRBV7-9	TRBD1	TRBJ1-1	CASSLGHRGRTEAFF	TGTGCCAGCAGCTTGGGGCACAGGGGGAGAACTGAAGCTTTCTTT
-	TRBV2	-	TRBJ2-1	CASRGEISQFF	TGTGCCAGCAGGGGGGAGATATCCCAGTTCTTC
few	TRBV15	-	TRBJ2-1	CATSRSAFPSSYNEQFF	TGTGCCACCAGCAGATCGGCTTTCCCGAGCTCCTACAATGAGCAGTTCTTC
-	TRBV27	-	TRBJ1-2	CASRPEGWSYGYTF	TGTGCCAGCAGGCCGGAGGGATGGAGCTATGGCTACACCTTC
-	TRBV6-5	-	TRBJ2-1	CASSYGTGTENEQFF	TGTGCCAGCAGTTACGGAACCGGGACTGAGAATGAGCAGTTCTTC
-	TRBV6-5	-	TRBJ2-7	CASSYRSPTGYEQYF	TGTGCCAGCAGTTATAGGTCGCCGACGGGGTACGAGCAGTACTTC
-	TRBV6-6	TRBD1	TRBJ2-3	CASSYGTGTDTQYF	TGTGCCAGCAGTTATGGGACAGGGACAGATACGCAGTATTTT
-	TRBV18	-	TRBJ1-1	CASSPQGGTEAFF	TGTGCCAGCTCACCACAGGGGGGGACTGAAGCTTTCTTT
-	TRBV7-9	TRBD1	TRBJ1-2	CASSFTQGAPNGYTF	TGTGCCAGCAGCTTTACCCAGGGGGCGCCCAATGGCTACACCTTC
-	TRBV6-5	-	TRBJ1-4	CASRRRYGNEKLFF	TGTGCCAGCAGACGGCGTTATGGGAATGAAAAACTGTTTTTT
-	TRBV19	TRBD1	TRBJ1-2	CASSINLGQATFNYGYTF	TGTGCCAGTAGTATAAACTTGGGACAGGCAACGTTCAACTATGGCTACACCTTC
-	TRBV20-1	TRBD1	TRBJ1-2	CSAGTVRGYTF	TGCAGTGCTGGGACAGTCCGCGGCTACACCTTC
-	TRBV11-3	-	TRBJ1-1	CASSLAWGSRAFF	TGTGCCAGCAGCTTAGCGTGGGGAAGTCGGGCTTTCTTT
few	TRBV19	TRBD1	TRBJ1-5	CASSAYAEGANQPQHF	TGTGCCAGTAGTGCCTATGCCGAGGGGGCTAATCAGCCCCAGCATTTT
-	TRBV6-6	-	TRBJ1-1	CASSWNTEAFF	TGTGCCAGCAGCTGGAACACTGAAGCTTTCTTT
-	TRBV5-1	-	TRBJ1-3	CASSLWGPGASGNTIYF	TGCGCCAGCAGCTTATGGGGACCTGGGGCCTCTGGAAACACCATATATTTT
-	TRBV6-5	-	TRBJ1-2	CASSYSNRDLNGYTF	TGTGCCAGCAGTTACTCGAATAGGGATTTAAATGGCTACACCTTC
-	TRBV5-8	-	TRBJ2-2	CASSLAGVRTGELFF	TGTGCCAGCAGCTTGGCGGGGGTTAGAACCGGGGAGCTGTTTTTT
-	TRBV30	-	TRBJ1-4	CAWSVGRINEKLFF	TGTGCCTGGAGTGTAGGCCGGATAAATGAAAAACTGTTTTTT
-	TRBV2	-	TRBJ1-4	CASRPTNEKLFF	TGTGCCAGCAGACCTACTAATGAAAAACTGTTTTTT
-	TRBV2	-	TRBJ2-7	CASNPGKYEQYF	TGTGCCAGCAACCCGGGAAAATACGAGCAGTACTTC
-	TRBV11-2	-	TRBJ2-1	CASSLDRNEQFF	TGTGCCAGCAGCTTAGATCGAAATGAGCAGTTCTTC
once	TRBV7-9	-	TRBJ1-1	CASSLGQGFEAFF	TGTGCCAGCAGCTTAGGGCAGGGGTTCGAAGCTTTCTTT
once	TRBV5-4	TRBD1	TRBJ1-1	CASSPDRGVGGTEAFF	TGTGCCAGCAGCCCGGACAGGGGAGTAGGTGGCACTGAAGCTTTCTTT
-	TRBV5-5	TRBD1	TRBJ1-2	CASSYLDRAGYTF	TGTGCCAGCAGCTACCTAGACAGGGCTGGCTACACCTTC
-	TRBV30	-	TRBJ1-6	CAWSEGLLTPLHF	TGTGCCTGGAGTGAGGGACTTTTGACACCCCTCCACTTT